Sequencing of this T cell receptor beta chain was carried out in a study of T cells after yellow fever vaccination. As to this clonotype: The target antigen is unknown.

CDR3 size: 14 residues. Germline CDR1 reads LGHNA; CDR2 reads YSLEER. Trimming took off 0 bases at V and 1 base at J, with 6 bases between the two ends. A process of 5'RACE template switching, which added a universal primer site and UMIs, was used to make TCR cDNA. TCRdb analysed the 5' RACE reads with MiXCR anew, one entry per CDR3 protein. Of a few hundred thousand distinct CDR3 sequences in the sample, around 7% were seen once. Study observations and caveats: Post-booster repertoires again held most primary-vaccination clones (roughly 96% CD4, over 80% CD8).

The V gene is TRBV4-3, the J gene TRBJ1-1; D is ambiguous. Sequenced here: PBMCs, sampled about 41 days after the first yellow fever vaccination. The clonotype was recovered from a man younger than 35 who received the YFV17D yellow fever vaccine. The CDR3, as DNA: TGCGCCAGCAGCCAAGAGTGGAGGAACACTGAAGCTTTCTTT. Translation: CASSQEWRNTEAFF.